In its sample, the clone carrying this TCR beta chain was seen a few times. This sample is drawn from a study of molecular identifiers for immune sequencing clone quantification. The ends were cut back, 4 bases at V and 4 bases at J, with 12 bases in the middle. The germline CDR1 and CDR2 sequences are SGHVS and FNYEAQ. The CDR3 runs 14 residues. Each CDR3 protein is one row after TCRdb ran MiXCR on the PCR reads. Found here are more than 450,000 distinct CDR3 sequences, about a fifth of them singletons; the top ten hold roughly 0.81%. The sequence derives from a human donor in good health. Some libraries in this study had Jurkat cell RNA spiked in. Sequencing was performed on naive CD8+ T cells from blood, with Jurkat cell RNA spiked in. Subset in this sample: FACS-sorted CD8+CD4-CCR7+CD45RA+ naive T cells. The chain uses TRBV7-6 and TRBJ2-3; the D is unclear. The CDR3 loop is CASSSPWKADTQYF. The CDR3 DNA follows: TGTGCCAGCAGCTCCCCTTGGAAGGCAGATACGCAGTATTTT.